The 14 T cell receptor beta chains in this list originate from one sample, sequenced in a study of breast tumors, draining lymph nodes, adjacent tissues (dated by TCRdb to the mid-2010s). Lymph node samples were obtained from the axillary draining lymph nodes of breast cancer patients. The library was produced with multiplex PCR. The instrument was an Illumina HiSeq 2000. The public reads were reprocessed in TCRdb via fastp at Q25 and MiXCR, keeping in-frame beta chains. Identical CDR3 protein sequences are pooled into one entry, listed with their most common genes and DNA. Present in this sample are about 140,000 distinct CDR3 sequences, around a third of which were seen just once. The ten largest clonotypes hold around 2.5% of the sample. Sequencing was carried out using axillary lymph node tissue. These receptor sequences come from a female donor with breast cancer. Some clones in this sample may be carry-over from other donors' samples.

There are many counts of this clonotype. V and J are TRBV7-9 and TRBJ2-1; no clear D. The CDR3 sequence is 14 residues long. V dropped 3 bases and J dropped 6 bases, with 12 bases sitting between them. Per germline, CDR1 SEHNR and CDR2 FQNEAQ (reference sequence). CDR3 DNA: TGTGCCAGCAGCTTCTCAACGGGTTCCAATGAGCAGTTCTTC. Protein: CASSFSTGSNEQFF.

The sample holds one count of this clonotype. This rearrangement joins TRBV20-1 to TRBJ2-1; 9 positions agree with TRBD2. The J segment lost 10 bases and the V segment lost 2 bases, leaving 9 bases of the junction unmatched. This CDR3 contains 14 residues. Per the germline V gene, CDR1 is DFQATT and CDR2 is SNEGSKA (reference sequence). CDR3 residues: CSARSGTSIAEQFF. The CDR3 DNA reads TGCAGTGCTAGATCCGGGACTAGCATTGCCGAGCAGTTCTTC.

The chain links TRBV20-1 to TRBJ2-1; TRBD2 matches at 8 bases. Germline V gene data show CDR1 as DFQATT and CDR2 as SNEGSKA (reference sequence). Trimming took 1 base from V and 4 from J; bases not matched to a gene: 9. This CDR3 contains 16 residues. The CDR3 DNA sequence: TGCAGTGCTAGAGTTGGTTTTAGCGGGGCATACAATGAGCAGTTCTTC. Encoded protein: CSARVGFSGAYNEQFF.

In this sample, this clonotype turned up a few times. J is TRBJ1-5 and V is TRBV6-5; D gene ambiguous. The CDR3 is made up of 14 amino acids. V lost 0 bases and J lost 6, with 9 bases in between. Germline lookup yields CDR1 MNHEY and CDR2 SVGAGI. The CDR3 is CASSYSMRTQPQHF. The DNA of the CDR3 is TGTGCCAGCAGTTACTCGATGCGGACTCAGCCCCAGCATTTT.

This clonotype was detected only once. The gene calls are TRBV20-1 and TRBJ2-6; the D is unclear. This CDR3 contains 13 residues. Germline loops: CDR1 DFQATT, CDR2 SNEGSKA (reference sequence). Trimming cost V 3 bases and J 5 bases, with 8 bases left between them. The CDR3 spells CSASVRRANVLTF. CDR3 coding DNA: TGCAGTGCTAGTGTGAGGCGGGCCAACGTCCTGACTTTC.

V gene TRBV5-6 combines with J gene TRBJ1-6; 8 nucleotides match TRBD1. V dropped 4 bases and J dropped 10; count of bases not matched to a gene: 7. This CDR3 contains 14 residues. Germline CDR1 and CDR2: SGHDT and YYEEEE. The CDR3 reads CASSVGQGWSPLHF. CDR3 nucleotide sequence: TGTGCCAGCAGCGTCGGACAGGGATGGTCACCCCTCCACTTT. Together with reference TRBV5-6 and TRBJ1-6, the CDR3 gives the full variable domain: DAGVTQSPTHLIKTRGQQVTLRCSPKSGHDTVSWYQQALGQGPQFIFQYYEEEERQRGNFPDRFSGHQFPNYSSELNVNALLLGDSALYLCASSVGQGWSPLHFGNGTRLTVT.

In this sample, this clonotype turned up many times. V gene TRBV15 combines with J gene TRBJ1-5; no reliable D call. Per the germline V gene, CDR1 is LNHNV and CDR2 is YYDKDF (reference sequence). The length of the CDR3 is 13 residues. The V gene lost 3 bases and the J gene lost 11 bases, with 14 bases spanning the gap. This CDR3 reads CATSRHIGGTQHF. The DNA for the CDR3 is TGTGCCACCAGCAGGCACATAGGCGGCACCCAGCATTTT.

To note about this clonotype: It may be a read error: a sequence one base away is much more abundant. The chain recombines TRBV6-1 with TRBJ1-5, with TRBD1 as a possible D gene (6 bases). There are 13 residues in the CDR3. The V gene lost 6 bases and the J gene lost 4 bases, with 10 bases spanning the gap. Germline CDR1 MNHNS, CDR2 SASEGT. CDR3 nucleotides: TGTGCCAGCAGACAGACAGGTAATCAGCCCCAGCATTTT. Protein product: CASRQTGNQPQHF.

The chain links TRBV25-1 to TRBJ2-7; D is perhaps TRBD1 or TRBD2 (5 bases each). V lost 4 bases to trimming and J lost 3 bases, with 10 bases between them. Germline assignment: CDR1 MGHDK and CDR2 SYGVNS. The CDR3 covers 13 residues. CDR3 loop: CASSGGIGYEQYF. The CDR3 nucleotides are TGTGCCAGCAGTGGGGGGATCGGCTACGAGCAGTACTTC.

In this sample, this clonotype turned up many times. The J gene is TRBJ2-3, the V gene TRBV7-3, with a weak D call TRBD2 (5 bases). This CDR3 contains 16 residues. Trimming removed 5 bases at V and 1 base at J, with 16 bases between. Looked up from germline, CDR1 is SGHTA and CDR2 is FQGTGA. CDR3 DNA sequence: TGTGCCAGCAGCCGAGGGATCCCCGGGGGCACAGATACGCAGTATTTT. Translating it yields CASSRGIPGGTDTQYF.

This clonotype showed up many times. This rearrangement joins TRBV11-2 to TRBJ2-3; D is perhaps TRBD1 (5 bases). Trimming took 1 base from V and 0 from J, leaving 17 bases between them. Germline V lookup: CDR1 SGHAT, CDR2 FQNNGV. CDR3 length: 18 amino acids. The CDR3 DNA sequence: TGTGCCAGCAGCTTAGTCCCCCCCATAGGGGCCAGCACAGATACGCAGTATTTT. This gives the protein CASSLVPPIGASTDTQYF.

At least ten counts were recorded for this clonotype. V gene TRBV6-6 combines with J gene TRBJ2-7, with D unclear. Looked up from germline, CDR1 is MNHNY and CDR2 is SVGAGI (reference sequence). V lost 2 bases, J lost 5 bases, and 10 bases lay in between. The CDR3 is 13 amino acids. The CDR3 reads CASSYLQGNEQYV. Here the CDR3 DNA reads TGTGCCAGCAGTTACCTCCAAGGGAACGAGCAGTACGTC.

Concerning this clonotype itself: An end of the junction differs from the germline gene, which may be a read error. The chain combines TRBV5-6 with TRBJ2-7, with D unresolved. CDR3 length: 12 residues. Germline V gene lookup returns CDR1 SGHDT and CDR2 YYEEEE. CDR3 sequence: CACSSPYSEQYF. The CDR3 region has the DNA TGTGCCTGCAGCTCCCCCTACTCCGAGCAGTACTTC. The variable domain in full, completed from reference TRBV5-6 and TRBJ2-7, reads DAGVTQSPTHLIKTRGQQVTLRCSPKSGHDTVSWYQQALGQGPQFIFQYYEEEERQRGNFPDRFSGHQFPNYSSELNVNALLLGDSALYLCACSSPYSEQYFGPGTRLTVT.

This clonotype was counted at least ten times. This sequence joins TRBV5-6 and TRBJ1-6, with no clear D. The CDR3 is made up of 20 amino acids. Trimming cost V 2 bases and J 0 bases, with 21 bases left between them. Germline V gene sequence: CDR1 SGHDT, CDR2 YYEEEE. CDR3 coding DNA: TGTGCCAGCAGCTTCTACGACCCCCGGACCTCGAGCTCCTATAATTCACCCCTCCACTTT. Its protein product is CASSFYDPRTSSSYNSPLHF.